This T cell receptor beta chain appears in the sequencing data of a study of blood T cell repertoires in COVID-19. V lost 2 bases to trimming and J lost 1 base; unmatched junction nucleotides: 15. The CDR3 length is 21 residues. CDR1 PRHDT and CDR2 FYEKMQ come from the germline V gene (reference sequence). Only in-frame clones appear in the TCRdb table, and some are missing; sequencing was by immunoSEQ multiplex PCR. The sample has approximately 210,000 clones, approximately 84% seen once. This clone was detected a few times. Sample: peripheral blood. The chain employs TRBV13 and TRBJ2-1, with 12 bases aligning to TRBD2. This TCR was recovered from a woman in her 70s with active or convalescent COVID-19. The CDR3 protein is CASSLRPLETSGRESYNEQFF. The CDR3 coding sequence is TGTGCCAGCAGCTTAAGGCCGCTGGAGACTAGCGGGAGAGAATCCTACAATGAGCAGTTCTTC.